This T cell receptor beta chain originates from a study of T cells in Graves' hyperthyroidism and ophthalmopathy. Study-level findings and limits: Ophthalmopathy onset followed model prediction by a median about 6.5 months.

The TCR beta CDR3 regions underwent amplification using RNA transcripts as the source. HTBI primers were employed in a first-round RT-PCR of the TCR CDR3. Each CDR3 protein gets one entry after TCRdb re-called the multiplex PCR reads with MiXCR. The sample includes about 380,000 distinct CDR3 sequences, roughly 13% of them seen just once. J lost 2 bases, V lost 4 bases, and 6 bases had no gene match. CDR3 length: 15 amino acids. The germline CDR1 and CDR2 sequences are MDHEN and SYDVKM. Many counts were recorded for this clonotype. Its cognate antigen is unknown. Researchers defined stable Graves' hyperthyroidism as no ophthalmopathy progression within 18 months. Each patient was aged 18 to 65 and had newly diagnosed hyperthyroidism of under 2 months' duration. Fresh peripheral blood, about 9.6 ml, yielded the PBMCs.

The chain links TRBV28 to TRBJ2-3; 7 bases are a match to TRBD1. This TCR was sampled from a woman aged 60 to 75 with Graves' hyperthyroidism. Sequenced sample: blood. Here the CDR3 DNA reads TGTGCCAGCAGTTCTCTAGGGGGCGTCACAGATACGCAGTATTTT. This codes for CASSSLGGVTDTQYF.